Shown below are 27 T cell receptor beta chains from a single sample sequenced in a study of shared clonotypes between healthy human individuals. Repertoires were generated with immunoSEQ multiplex PCR, while TCRdb's copy carries only in-frame clones and drops some. The profile shows around 500,000 clones, over 75% of them singletons. Sample: PBMCs. These receptors came from a woman aged 40 to 55 in good health. Some clones in this sample may be carry-over from other donors' samples.

Only a few counts were recorded for this clone. The chain links TRBV7-2 to TRBJ2-7; 14 positions agree with TRBD2. Trimming at V came to 5 bases and at J to 6 bases, leaving 9 bases not matched to a gene. The CDR3 contains 16 residues. Germline lookup yields CDR1 SGHTA and CDR2 FQGNSA. The CDR3 nucleotides are TGTGCCAGCAGCACGGGACTAGCGGGAGTGAGGACCGAGCAGTACTTC. Translation: CASSTGLAGVRTEQYF.

The V gene is TRBV10-3, the J gene TRBJ2-5; D may be TRBD1 (5 bases). The CDR3 has 13 residues. Germline assignment: CDR1 ENHRY and CDR2 SYGVKD. V lost 5 bases and J 2 bases, leaving 9 bases between the germline ends. The chain's CDR3 is CAISRGTQETQYF. The CDR3 DNA reads as TGTGCCATCAGTAGGGGTACTCAAGAGACCCAGTACTTC.

This clone has a single count. The chain has TRBV19 and TRBJ2-5, with D possibly called TRBD1 or TRBD2 (5 bases each). The V gene's germline CDR1 is LNHDA and CDR2 SQIVND (reference sequence). The CDR3 totals 17 residues. V lost 2 bases and J 7 bases, leaving 23 bases between the germline ends. CDR3 nucleotides: TGTGCCAGTAGTATAAGAGAGGGGCAACGCCAACCAGTGACCCAGTACTTC. This gives the protein CASSIREGQRQPVTQYF. Full variable domain (rest looked up from reference TRBV19 and TRBJ2-5): DGGITQSPKYLFRKEGQNVTLSCEQNLNHDAMYWYRQDPGQGLRLIYYSQIVNDFQKGDIAEGYSVSREKKESFPLTVTSAQKNPTAFYLCASSIREGQRQPVTQYFGPGTRLLVL.

The V and J genes are TRBV7-9 and TRBJ2-7; no firm D call. The CDR3 runs 14 residues. V lost 0 bases, J lost 0 bases, and 6 bases lay in between. In germline, CDR1 is SEHNR, CDR2 FQNEAQ (reference sequence). This CDR3 is CASSLAGFSYEQYF. The CDR3 DNA reads as TGTGCCAGCAGCTTAGCAGGGTTCTCCTACGAGCAGTACTTC.

The chain links TRBV7-2 to TRBJ1-2, with D perhaps TRBD1 (5 bases). This CDR3 is 15 amino acids long. Germline V gene lookup returns CDR1 SGHTA and CDR2 FQGNSA. The V and J ends lost 1 base and 5 bases respectively, with 14 bases between them. The CDR3 DNA reads as TGTGCCAGCAGCTTAGGGGGGTTAGGAACATATGGCTACACCTTC. Its translation is CASSLGGLGTYGYTF. Using reference TRBV7-2 and TRBJ1-2 for the parts outside the CDR3, the full variable domain is GAGVSQSPSNKVTEKGKDVELRCDPISGHTALYWYRQSLGQGLEFLIYFQGNSAPDKSGLPSDRFSAERTGGSVSTLTIQRTQQEDSAVYLCASSLGGLGTYGYTFGSGTRLTVV.

The chain recombines TRBV29-1 with TRBJ2-7; possible D gene TRBD2, 6 bases. Germline loops: CDR1 SQVTM, CDR2 ANQGSEA. With 6 bases removed from V and 3 bases from J, the gap between germline ends came to 15 bases. The CDR3 totals 13 residues. The chain's CDR3 is CSVGGAGDYEQYF. The CDR3 DNA reads as TGCAGCGTGGGAGGAGCTGGGGACTACGAGCAGTACTTC.

This chain connects TRBV28 to TRBJ1-1; D is ambiguous. The CDR3 has 13 residues. CDR1 is MDHEN and CDR2 is SYDVKM in the germline V gene. The V gene lost 2 bases and the J gene lost 5 bases, with 9 bases spanning the gap. The CDR3 here is CASSLVSSTEAFF. The CDR3 DNA is TGTGCCAGCAGTTTAGTAAGCTCAACTGAAGCTTTCTTT.

This clone appeared many times. The gene calls are TRBV7-2 and TRBJ2-5; D gene unclear. The CDR3 has 13 residues. V was shortened by 1 base and J by 2 bases, with 5 bases between the two germline ends. Germline CDR1 and CDR2: SGHTA and FQGNSA. The CDR3 DNA sequence: TGTGCCAGCAGCTTAGTACAGCAAGAGACCCAGTACTTC. Translated, it gives CASSLVQQETQYF.

Regarding this clone: A far larger clone is off by one base, so a read error is likely. The chain has TRBV9 and TRBJ2-3, with D possibly called TRBD1 or TRBD2 (5 bases each). This CDR3 contains 16 residues. Germline assignment: CDR1 SGDLS and CDR2 YYNGEE. CDR3 nucleotide sequence: TGTGCCAGCAGCACCACCCGGGACGCCCGCACAGGTACGCAGTATTTT. Translating it yields CASSTTRDARTGTQYF.

V is TRBV15 and J is TRBJ1-5, with 7 bases fitting TRBD1. CDR3 length equals 15 residues. The germline gives CDR1 LNHNV, CDR2 YYDKDF (reference sequence). V was pared by 0 bases and J by 9 bases, with 8 bases of the junction left unmatched. DNA for the CDR3: TGTGCCACCAGCAGAGATCTGCAGGGGGGTTGGCCCCAGCATTTT. Its protein product is CATSRDLQGGWPQHF.

In this sample, this clone turned up a few times. V gene TRBV19 combines with J gene TRBJ1-1; D unresolved. The germline V and J ends were trimmed by 1 base and 0 bases, with 3 bases remaining between them. The CDR3 runs to 13 residues. Germline V gene sequence: CDR1 LNHDA, CDR2 SQIVND (reference sequence). Written as DNA, the CDR3 is TGTGCCAGTAGTATAGGAATGAACACTGAAGCTTTCTTT. Residues: CASSIGMNTEAFF.

This rearrangement joins TRBV19 to TRBJ2-3; D is possibly TRBD1 or TRBD2 (5 bases each). CDR3 length: 16 amino acids. In germline, CDR1 is LNHDA, CDR2 SQIVND (reference sequence). Trimming stripped 3 bases from V and 5 bases from J, with 18 bases between. The chain's CDR3 is CASSIDNTGPLDTQYF. The DNA for the CDR3 is TGTGCCAGTAGTATTGACAACACGGGACCCCTAGATACGCAGTATTTT.

The chain employs TRBV28 and TRBJ2-5, with TRBD2 matching 7 bases. Germline assignment: CDR1 MDHEN and CDR2 SYDVKM. The CDR3 length is 14 residues. With V trimmed by 1 base and J by 3 bases, 2 bases remained unmatched. This CDR3 is CASSLLGGEETQYF. CDR3 in DNA: TGTGCCAGCAGTTTATTGGGGGGGGAAGAGACCCAGTACTTC. Together with reference TRBV28 and TRBJ2-5, the CDR3 gives the full variable domain: DVKVTQSSRYLVKRTGEKVFLECVQDMDHENMFWYRQDPGLGLRLIYFSYDVKMKEKGDIPEGYSVSREKKERFSLILESASTNQTSMYLCASSLLGGEETQYFGPGTRLLVL.

This clone occurred a few times. A read error is likely here: a far larger clone is one base away. This sample includes further DNA sequences coding for the same CDR3. The rearrangement uses TRBV29-1 and TRBJ2-7; tentatively, D is TRBD1 (6 bases). CDR3 length: 14 amino acids. The germline CDR1 and CDR2 sequences are SQVTM and ANQGSEA. The CDR3: CSVTPGDRSLEQYF. The DNA of the CDR3 is TGTAGCGTTACTCCAGGGGATAGGTCTCTCGAGCAGTACTTC.

This chain joins TRBV5-1 and TRBJ2-5, with TRBD1 identical over 7 bases. There are 13 residues in the CDR3. CDR1 and CDR2 (germline): SGHRS, YFSETQ. Trimming at V came to 6 bases and at J to 0 bases, leaving 2 bases not matched to a gene. The CDR3 DNA sequence: TGCGCCAGCAAGACAGGGCACCAAGAGACCCAGTACTTC. This translates into CASKTGHQETQYF.

This clone was found once. This is likely an artifact of a read error, given a far larger clone one base away. The chain joins TRBV19 to TRBJ1-1; the D is unclear. The CDR3 totals 16 residues. Germline V CDR1 and CDR2: LNHDA, SQIVND (reference sequence). CDR3 coding DNA: TGTGCCAGTGGTATAGTGTCAGCCGCGGGGAACACTGAAGCTTTCTTT. It is translated as CASGIVSAAGNTEAFF.

The chain links TRBV5-1 to TRBJ2-6; the match to TRBD1 covers 7 bases. CDR1 and CDR2 from the germline V gene are SGHRS and YFSETQ. J lost 0 bases, V lost 0 bases, and 9 bases had no gene match. The CDR3 runs to 19 residues. CDR3 amino acids: CASSLAGQIRPSGANVLTF. The CDR3 nucleotides read TGCGCCAGCAGCTTGGCGGGACAGATCAGGCCCTCTGGGGCCAACGTCCTGACTTTC.

Details on this clone: This likely stems from a read error, as it lies one base from a far larger clone. The same CDR3 is also encoded by other DNA sequences in this sample. The CDR3 spells CAWSRPTYGYTF. As DNA, the CDR3 is TGTGCCTGGAGTCGACCGACATATGGCTACACCTTC. This chain links TRBV30 with TRBJ1-2; D not resolved. Germline assignment: CDR1 GTSNPN and CDR2 SVGIG (reference sequence). The CDR3 covers 12 residues. Trimming stripped 2 bases from V and 5 bases from J, with 9 bases between.

This CDR3 reads CASSFTGNTGELFF. DNA of the CDR3: TGCGCCAGCAGCTTCACAGGGAACACCGGGGAGCTGTTTTTT. This chain links TRBV5-1 with TRBJ2-2, with D possibly TRBD1 on 5 matching bases. Trimming pared 2 bases from V and 1 base from J, leaving 6 bases between. Germline V gives CDR1 SGHRS, CDR2 YFSETQ. The CDR3 runs to 14 residues.

CDR3 residues: CAISGGQGREQYF. CDR3 bases: TGTGCCATCAGTGGAGGACAGGGCCGCGAGCAGTACTTC. The chain carries TRBV10-3 and TRBJ2-7, with 8 positions matching TRBD1. This CDR3 is built from 13 residues. V was pared by 4 bases and J by 6 bases, with 5 bases of the junction left unmatched. Germline CDR1 reads ENHRY; CDR2 reads SYGVKD.

The chain couples TRBV28 to TRBJ1-5; D gene uncertain. The CDR3 consists of 13 residues. The germline V gene has CDR1 MDHEN and CDR2 SYDVKM. V lost 4 bases and J lost 7, with 11 bases in between. The CDR3 DNA follows: TGTGCCAGCAGTTACCCTACCGCGCAGCCCCAGCATTTT. Amino acids: CASSYPTAQPQHF.

The genes are TRBV9 and TRBJ2-1; D uncertain. Germline-derived CDR1 and CDR2 are SGDLS and YYNGEE. This CDR3 spans 16 amino acids. V was trimmed by 0 bases and J by 0 bases, leaving 10 bases between them. The CDR3 reads CASSVGWLSSYNEQFF. CDR3 sequence (DNA): TGTGCCAGCAGCGTAGGTTGGCTCAGCTCCTACAATGAGCAGTTCTTC.

The V and J genes are TRBV29-1 and TRBJ2-1; the match to TRBD2 covers 10 bases. Germline values: CDR1 SQVTM, CDR2 ANQGSEA. The junction had 20 bases not matched to a gene; V was cut back by 7 bases and J by 8 bases. The CDR3 loop spans 17 amino acids. As DNA, the CDR3 is TGCAGCGCCGGAAGAGGGGTTGGTCTAGCGGGAGAAGATGAGCAGTTCTTC. Translating it yields CSAGRGVGLAGEDEQFF.

V usage is TRBV5-4 and J usage is TRBJ1-2, with 8 bases lining up with TRBD1. The V and J ends lost 5 bases and 3 bases, in that order; junction bases with no gene match: 3. CDR1 and CDR2 (germline): SGHNT, YYREEE (reference sequence). CDR3 length equals 13 residues. CDR3 sequence: CASSSTGDYGYTF. The CDR3 nucleotides read TGTGCCAGCAGTTCGACAGGGGACTATGGCTACACCTTC.

The CDR3 sequence is CASSLRLSSGTTDTQYF. The CDR3 DNA sequence: TGTGCCAGCAGCTTAAGGTTGTCTAGCGGGACCACAGATACGCAGTATTTT. The chain is built from TRBV7-6 and TRBJ2-3; 9 nucleotides agree with TRBD2. There are 17 residues in the CDR3. The J segment lost 2 bases and the V segment lost 2 bases, leaving 8 bases of the junction unmatched. The germline CDR1 and CDR2 sequences are SGHVS and FNYEAQ.

In the case of this clone: This may be a read error: a much more frequent sequence differs by one nucleotide. V is TRBV18 and J is TRBJ2-5; D may be TRBD2 (5 bases). The J call is doubtful: the DNA matches TRBJ2-7 better. This CDR3 comprises 16 residues. From germline, CDR1 is KGHSH and CDR2 LQKENI. The CDR3 sequence: CASRNPRRRSYYEQYF. DNA for the CDR3: TGTGCCAGCCGAAACCCCCGCAGGAGGAGCTACTACGAGCAGTACTTC.

The chain's CDR3 is CASSTNGRTSTDTQYF. For the CDR3, the DNA is TGTGCCAGTAGTACAAACGGGAGAACTAGCACAGATACGCAGTATTTT. V usage is TRBV19 and J usage is TRBJ2-3; maybe TRBD2 (6 bases). Germline V gene data show CDR1 as LNHDA and CDR2 as SQIVND (reference sequence). V gave up 4 bases and J gave up 0 bases, with 14 bases separating them. CDR3 length equals 16 residues.